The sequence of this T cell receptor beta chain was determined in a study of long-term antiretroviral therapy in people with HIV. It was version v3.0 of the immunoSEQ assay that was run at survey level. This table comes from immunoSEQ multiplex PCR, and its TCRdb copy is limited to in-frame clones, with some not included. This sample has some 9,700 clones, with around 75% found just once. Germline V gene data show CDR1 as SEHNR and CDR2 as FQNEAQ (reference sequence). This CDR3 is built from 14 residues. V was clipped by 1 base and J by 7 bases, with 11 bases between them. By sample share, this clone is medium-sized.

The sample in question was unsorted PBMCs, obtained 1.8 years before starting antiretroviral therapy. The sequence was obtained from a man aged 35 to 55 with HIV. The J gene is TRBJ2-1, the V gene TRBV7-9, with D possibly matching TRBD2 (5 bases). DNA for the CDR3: TGTGCCAGCAGCTTAGTGCTAGAGGGAAATGAGCAGTTCTTC. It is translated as CASSLVLEGNEQFF.